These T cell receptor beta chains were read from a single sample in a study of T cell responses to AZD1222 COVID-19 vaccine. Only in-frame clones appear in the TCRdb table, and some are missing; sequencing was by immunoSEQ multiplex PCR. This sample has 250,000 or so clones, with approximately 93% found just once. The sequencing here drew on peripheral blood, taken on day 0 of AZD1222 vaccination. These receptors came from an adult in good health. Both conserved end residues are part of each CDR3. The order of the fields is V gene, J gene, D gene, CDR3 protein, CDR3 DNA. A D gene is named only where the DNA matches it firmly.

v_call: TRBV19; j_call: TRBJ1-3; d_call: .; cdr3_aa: CASSMDSSSGNTIYF; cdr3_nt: TGTGCCAGTAGTATGGACAGTAGCTCTGGAAACACCATATATTTT
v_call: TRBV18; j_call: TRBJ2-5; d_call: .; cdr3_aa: CASSPGTQETQYF; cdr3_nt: TGTGCCAGCTCACCAGGGACCCAAGAGACCCAGTACTTC
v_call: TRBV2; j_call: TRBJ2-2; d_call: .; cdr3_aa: CASSVRVAAGELFF; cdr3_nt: TGTGCCAGCAGTGTGCGGGTGGCCGCCGGGGAGCTGTTTTTT
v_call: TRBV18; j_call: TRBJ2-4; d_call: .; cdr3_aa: CASSPGGENIQYF; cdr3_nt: TGTGCCAGCTCACCGGGCGGAGAAAACATTCAGTACTTC
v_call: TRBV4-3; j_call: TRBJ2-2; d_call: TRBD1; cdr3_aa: CASSLRTPGQGDTGELFF; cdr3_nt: TGCGCCAGCAGCCTCCGAACACCGGGACAGGGAGACACCGGGGAGCTGTTTTTT
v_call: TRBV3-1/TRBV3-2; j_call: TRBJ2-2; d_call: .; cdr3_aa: CASSLYSGSNTGELFF; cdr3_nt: TGTGCCAGCAGCCTTTACAGCGGATCGAACACCGGGGAGCTGTTTTTT
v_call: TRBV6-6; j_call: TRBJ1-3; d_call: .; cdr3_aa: CASSYSRGGSGNTIYF; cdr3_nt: TGTGCCAGCAGTTACTCGAGAGGGGGCTCTGGAAACACCATATATTTT
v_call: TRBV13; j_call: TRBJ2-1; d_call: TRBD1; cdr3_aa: CASSPRDRVVINEQFF; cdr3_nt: TGTGCCAGCAGCCCGAGGGACAGGGTGGTAATCAATGAGCAGTTCTTC
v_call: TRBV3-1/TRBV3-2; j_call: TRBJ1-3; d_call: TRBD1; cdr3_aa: CASSQVRTGENTIYF; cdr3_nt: TGTGCCAGCAGCCAAGTTAGGACAGGGGAAAACACCATATATTTT
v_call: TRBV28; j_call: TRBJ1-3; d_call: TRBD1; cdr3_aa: CASTGTGLSGNTIYF; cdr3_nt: TGTGCCAGCACTGGGACAGGTCTCTCTGGAAACACCATATATTTT
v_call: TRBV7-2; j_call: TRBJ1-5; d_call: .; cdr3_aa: CASSLMGVNQPQHF; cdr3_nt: TGTGCCAGCAGCTTAATGGGGGTCAATCAGCCCCAGCATTTT
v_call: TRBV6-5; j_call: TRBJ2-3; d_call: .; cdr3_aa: CASSYSGLRILDTQYF; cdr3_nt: TGTGCCAGCAGTTACTCGGGTCTGAGGATTTTGGATACGCAGTATTTT
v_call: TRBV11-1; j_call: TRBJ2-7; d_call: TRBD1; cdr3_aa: CASSPGQGVGQYF; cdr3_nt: TGTGCCAGCAGCCCGGGACAGGGTGTGGGGCAGTACTTC
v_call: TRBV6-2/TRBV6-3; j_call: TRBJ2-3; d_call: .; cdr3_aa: CASSASQGTDTQYF; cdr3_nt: TGTGCCAGCAGTGCGTCTCAGGGGACAGATACGCAGTATTTT